This record concerns one T cell receptor (beta chain) sequence. What it binds is unknown. The entry originates in a study of cytomegalovirus exposure and HLA in healthy donors. General study results and limits: CMV antigen specificity of three CMV-associated chains was confirmed in vitro. Cytomegalovirus association was listed for roughly 160 TCR beta chains. Later analysis showed TCR association rates varying by HLA locus, highest for DRB1 and lowest for HLA-C.

Primers included in the PCR were 60 Vbeta and 13 Jbeta primers. Some clones are missing from TCRdb's copy, which holds only in-frame ones; the method was immunoSEQ multiplex PCR. The sample carries around 150,000 clones, roughly three quarters recorded once. The receptor was isolated from a human donor in good health. The sample was PBMCs.

CDR3 bases: TGTGCCAGCAGAACCGACAGGGATGCTGAAGCTTTCTTT. This sequence encodes CASRTDRDAEAFF. The chain links TRBV6-1 to TRBJ1-1; 7 bases match TRBD1. Germline V lookup: CDR1 MNHNS, CDR2 SASEGT. J was trimmed by 6 bases and V by 6 bases; bases with no gene match: 7. The CDR3 contains 13 residues.